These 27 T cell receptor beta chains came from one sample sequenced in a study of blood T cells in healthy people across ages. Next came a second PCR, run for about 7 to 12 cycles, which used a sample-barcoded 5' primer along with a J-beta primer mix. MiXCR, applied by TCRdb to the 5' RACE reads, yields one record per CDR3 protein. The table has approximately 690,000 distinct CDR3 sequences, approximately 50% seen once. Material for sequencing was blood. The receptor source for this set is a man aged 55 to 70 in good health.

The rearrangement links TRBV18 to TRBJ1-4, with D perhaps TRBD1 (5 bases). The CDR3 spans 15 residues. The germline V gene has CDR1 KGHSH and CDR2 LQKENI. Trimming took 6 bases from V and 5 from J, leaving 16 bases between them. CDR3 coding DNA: TGTGCCAGCTCCGAAGGATTCCAGGGAAATGAAAAACTGTTTTTT. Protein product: CASSEGFQGNEKLFF.

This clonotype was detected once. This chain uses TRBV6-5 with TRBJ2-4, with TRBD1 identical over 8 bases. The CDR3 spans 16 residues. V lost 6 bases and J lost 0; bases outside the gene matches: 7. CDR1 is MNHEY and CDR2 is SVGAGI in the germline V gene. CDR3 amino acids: CASSPSTGAAKNIQYF. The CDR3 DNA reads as TGTGCCAGCAGCCCCTCGACAGGGGCAGCCAAAAACATTCAGTACTTC.

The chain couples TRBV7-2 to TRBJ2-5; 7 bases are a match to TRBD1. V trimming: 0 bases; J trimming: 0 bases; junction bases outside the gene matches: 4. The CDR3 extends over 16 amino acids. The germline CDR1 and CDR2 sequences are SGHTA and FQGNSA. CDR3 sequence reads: CASSLAGGWYQETQYF. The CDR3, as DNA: TGTGCCAGCAGCTTAGCAGGGGGCTGGTACCAAGAGACCCAGTACTTC. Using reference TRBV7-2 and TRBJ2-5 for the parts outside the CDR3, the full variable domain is GAGVSQSPSNKVTEKGKDVELRCDPISGHTALYWYRQSLGQGLEFLIYFQGNSAPDKSGLPSDRFSAERTGGSVSTLTIQRTQQEDSAVYLCASSLAGGWYQETQYFGPGTRLLVL.

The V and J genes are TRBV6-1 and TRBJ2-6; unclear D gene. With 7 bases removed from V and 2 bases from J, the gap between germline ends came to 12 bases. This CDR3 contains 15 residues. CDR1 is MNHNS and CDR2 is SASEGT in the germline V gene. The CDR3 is CASMIFSTGANVLTF. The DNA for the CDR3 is TGTGCCAGCATGATATTCAGTACTGGGGCCAACGTCCTGACTTTC.

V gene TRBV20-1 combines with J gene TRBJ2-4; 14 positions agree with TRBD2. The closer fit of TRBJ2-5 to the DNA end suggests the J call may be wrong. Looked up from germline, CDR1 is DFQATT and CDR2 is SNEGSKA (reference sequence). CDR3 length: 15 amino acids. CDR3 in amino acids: CSARRTSGGWETQYF. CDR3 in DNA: TGCAGTGCTAGAAGGACTAGCGGGGGGTGGGAGACCCAGTACTTC.

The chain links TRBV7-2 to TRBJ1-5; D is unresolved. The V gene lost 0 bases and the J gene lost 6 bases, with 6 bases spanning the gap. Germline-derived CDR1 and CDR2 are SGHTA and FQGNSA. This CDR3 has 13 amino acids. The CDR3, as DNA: TGTGCCAGCAGCTTAGCGCGGGTTCAGCCCCAGCATTTT. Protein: CASSLARVQPQHF.

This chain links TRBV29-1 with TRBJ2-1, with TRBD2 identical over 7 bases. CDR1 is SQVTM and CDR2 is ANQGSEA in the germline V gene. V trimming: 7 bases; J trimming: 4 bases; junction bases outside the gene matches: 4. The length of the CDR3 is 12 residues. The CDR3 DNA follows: TGCAGCGCCGTGGGACTATACAATGAGCAGTTCTTC. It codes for CSAVGLYNEQFF.

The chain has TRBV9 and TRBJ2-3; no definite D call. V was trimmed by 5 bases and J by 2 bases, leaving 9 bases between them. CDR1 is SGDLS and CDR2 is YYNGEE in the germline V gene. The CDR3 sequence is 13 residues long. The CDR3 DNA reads TGTGCCAGCAGTGCGCAGCCCACAGATACGCAGTATTTT. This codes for CASSAQPTDTQYF.

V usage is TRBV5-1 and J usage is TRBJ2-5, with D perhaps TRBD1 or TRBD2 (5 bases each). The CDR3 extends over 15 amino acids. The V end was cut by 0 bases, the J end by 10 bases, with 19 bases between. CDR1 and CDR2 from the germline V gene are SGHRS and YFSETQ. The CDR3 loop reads CASSLAGTGGEDQYF. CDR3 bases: TGCGCCAGCAGCTTGGCCGGGACGGGTGGAGAGGACCAGTACTTC.

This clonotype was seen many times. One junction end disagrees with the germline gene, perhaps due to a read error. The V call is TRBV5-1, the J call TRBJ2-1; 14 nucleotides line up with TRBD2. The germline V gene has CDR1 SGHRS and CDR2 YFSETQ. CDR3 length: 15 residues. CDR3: CASSSTSGGANEQFF. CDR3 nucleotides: TGTGCCAGCAGCTCGACTAGCGGGGGGGCGAATGAGCAGTTCTTC.

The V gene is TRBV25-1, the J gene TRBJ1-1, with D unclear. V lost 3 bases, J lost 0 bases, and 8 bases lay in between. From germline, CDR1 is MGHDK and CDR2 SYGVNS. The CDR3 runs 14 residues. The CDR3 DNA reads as TGTGCCAGCAGTGAGACCCGCCTGAACACTGAAGCTTTCTTT. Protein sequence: CASSETRLNTEAFF.

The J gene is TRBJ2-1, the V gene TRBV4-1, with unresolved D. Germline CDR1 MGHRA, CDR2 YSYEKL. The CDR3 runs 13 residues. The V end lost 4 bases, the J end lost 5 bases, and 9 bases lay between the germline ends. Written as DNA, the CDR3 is TGCGCCAGCAGCCGCCGCCAGAACAATGAGCAGTTCTTC. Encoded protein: CASSRRQNNEQFF.

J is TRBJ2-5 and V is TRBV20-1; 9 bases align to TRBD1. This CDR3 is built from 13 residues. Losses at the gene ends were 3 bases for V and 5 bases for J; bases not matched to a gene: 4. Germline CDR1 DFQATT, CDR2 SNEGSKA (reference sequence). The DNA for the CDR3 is TGCAGTGCTAGGGGACAGGGTGAGGAGACCCAGTACTTC. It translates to CSARGQGEETQYF.

The chain's CDR3 is CSVLSWQGVYNEQFF. The CDR3 DNA follows: TGCAGCGTGTTGAGTTGGCAGGGGGTCTACAATGAGCAGTTCTTC. The V gene is TRBV29-1, the J gene TRBJ2-1; 7 bases line up with TRBD1. CDR3 size: 15 residues. V shed 6 bases, J shed 3 bases, and the junction held 11 bases outside the gene matches. Germline values: CDR1 SQVTM, CDR2 ANQGSEA.

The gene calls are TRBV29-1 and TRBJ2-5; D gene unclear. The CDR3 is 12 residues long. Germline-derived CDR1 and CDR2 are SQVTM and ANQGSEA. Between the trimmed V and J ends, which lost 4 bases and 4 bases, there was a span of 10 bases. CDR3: CSVGAGRETQYF. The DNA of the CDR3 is TGCAGCGTTGGGGCAGGAAGAGAGACCCAGTACTTC.

The CDR3 reads CASSRGFEGYGYTF. In DNA, the CDR3 is TGTGCCAGCAGCCGGGGTTTCGAGGGCTATGGCTACACCTTC. The V call is TRBV12-3 or TRBV12-4, the J call TRBJ1-2, with D unclear. The CDR3 runs 14 residues. V was shortened by 6 bases and J by 4 bases, with 15 bases between the two germline ends.

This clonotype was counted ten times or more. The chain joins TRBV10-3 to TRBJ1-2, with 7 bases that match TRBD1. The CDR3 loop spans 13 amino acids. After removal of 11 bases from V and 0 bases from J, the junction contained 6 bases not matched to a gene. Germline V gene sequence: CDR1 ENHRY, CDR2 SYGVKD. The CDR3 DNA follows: TGTGCCGCGGGACAGAGCTCTAACTATGGCTACACCTTC. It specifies CAAGQSSNYGYTF.

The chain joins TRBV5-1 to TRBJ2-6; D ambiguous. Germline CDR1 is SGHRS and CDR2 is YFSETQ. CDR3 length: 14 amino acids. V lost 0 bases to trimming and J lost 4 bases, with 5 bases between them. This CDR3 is CASSLDQGANVLTF. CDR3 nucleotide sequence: TGCGCCAGCAGCTTGGATCAGGGGGCCAACGTCCTGACTTTC.

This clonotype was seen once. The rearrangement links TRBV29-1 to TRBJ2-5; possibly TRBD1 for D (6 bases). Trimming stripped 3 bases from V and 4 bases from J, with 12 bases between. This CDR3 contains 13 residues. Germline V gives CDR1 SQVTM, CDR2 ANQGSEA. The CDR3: CSVDPGQRETQYF. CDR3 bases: TGCAGCGTTGATCCTGGACAGAGAGAGACCCAGTACTTC.

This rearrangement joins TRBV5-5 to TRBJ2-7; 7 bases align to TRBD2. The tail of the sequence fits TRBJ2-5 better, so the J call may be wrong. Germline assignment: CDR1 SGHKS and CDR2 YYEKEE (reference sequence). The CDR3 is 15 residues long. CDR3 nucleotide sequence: TGTGCCAGCAGCCAAGGGACTAAGTCGTGGGGGACCCAGTACTTC. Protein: CASSQGTKSWGTQYF.

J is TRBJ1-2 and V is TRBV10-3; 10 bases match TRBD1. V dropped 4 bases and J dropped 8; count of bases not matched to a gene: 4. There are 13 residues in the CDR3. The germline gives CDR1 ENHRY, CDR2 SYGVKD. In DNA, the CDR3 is TGTGCCATCAGTGGCCGGGACAGGGGCGGCTACACCTTC. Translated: CAISGRDRGGYTF.

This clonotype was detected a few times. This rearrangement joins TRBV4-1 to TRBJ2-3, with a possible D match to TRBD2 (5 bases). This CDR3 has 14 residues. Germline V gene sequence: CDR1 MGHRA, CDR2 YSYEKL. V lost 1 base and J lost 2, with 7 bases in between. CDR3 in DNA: TGCGCCAGCAGCCAAGGGACTTACACAGATACGCAGTATTTT. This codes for CASSQGTYTDTQYF.

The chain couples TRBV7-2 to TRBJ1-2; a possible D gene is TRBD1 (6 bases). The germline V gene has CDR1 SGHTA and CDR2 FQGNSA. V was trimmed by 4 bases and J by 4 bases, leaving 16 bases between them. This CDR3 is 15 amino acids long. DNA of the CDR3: TGTGCCAGCAGCTCGAACAGGGTTAGCTTCTATGGCTACACCTTC. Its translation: CASSSNRVSFYGYTF.

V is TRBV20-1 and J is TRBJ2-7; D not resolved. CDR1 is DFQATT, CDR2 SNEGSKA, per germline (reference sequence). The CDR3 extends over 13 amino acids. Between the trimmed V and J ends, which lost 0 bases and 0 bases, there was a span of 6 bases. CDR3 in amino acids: CSARDLSSYEQYF. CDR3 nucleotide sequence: TGCAGTGCTAGAGATCTAAGCTCCTACGAGCAGTACTTC.

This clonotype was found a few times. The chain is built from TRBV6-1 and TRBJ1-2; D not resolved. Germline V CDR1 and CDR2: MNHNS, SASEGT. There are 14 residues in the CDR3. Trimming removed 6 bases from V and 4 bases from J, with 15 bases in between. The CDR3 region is CASSLVVVGYGYTF. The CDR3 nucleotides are TGTGCCAGCAGCCTCGTCGTGGTTGGCTATGGCTACACCTTC.

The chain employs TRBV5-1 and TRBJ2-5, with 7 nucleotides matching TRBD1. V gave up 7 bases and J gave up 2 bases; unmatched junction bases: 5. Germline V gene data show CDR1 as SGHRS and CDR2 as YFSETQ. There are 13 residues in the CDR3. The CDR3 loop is CASGKTGQETQYF. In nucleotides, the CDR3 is TGCGCCAGCGGAAAGACAGGGCAAGAGACCCAGTACTTC.

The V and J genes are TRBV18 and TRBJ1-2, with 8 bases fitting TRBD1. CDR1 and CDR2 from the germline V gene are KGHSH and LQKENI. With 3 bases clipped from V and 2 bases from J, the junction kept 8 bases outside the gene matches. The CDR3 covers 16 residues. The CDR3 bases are TGTGCCAGCTCACCGGGACAGGCCTCCCTCAACTATGGCTACACCTTC. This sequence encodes CASSPGQASLNYGYTF.